The 29 T cell receptor beta chains in this list originate from one sample, sequenced in a study of T cell responses to AZD1222 COVID-19 vaccine. Profiled with immunoSEQ multiplex PCR; TCRdb holds only in-frame clones, not every one. The repertoire consists of around 150,000 clones, with more than 70% occurring once and the leading ten covering around 2.2%. The sample consisted of peripheral blood, taken on day 0 of AZD1222 vaccination. The source of these receptors is an adult in good health.

The chain carries TRBV9 and TRBJ2-2; a weak D match, TRBD2 (5 bases). The V and J ends lost 0 bases and 4 bases respectively, with 10 bases between them. This CDR3 has 15 residues. Germline V gene lookup returns CDR1 SGDLS and CDR2 YYNGEE. This chain's CDR3 is CASSVVGIGTGELFF. The CDR3, as DNA: TGTGCCAGCAGCGTAGTCGGGATTGGCACCGGGGAGCTGTTTTTT.

The V and J genes are TRBV7-9 and TRBJ2-1, with a weak D call TRBD1 (6 bases). The CDR3 extends over 14 amino acids. V shed 6 bases and J shed 4 bases, with 13 bases lying between them. In germline, CDR1 is SEHNR, CDR2 FQNEAQ (reference sequence). The CDR3 nucleotides read TGTGCCAGCAGACCAAAGACAGGTTACAATGAGCAGTTCTTC. Its protein is CASRPKTGYNEQFF.

The chain combines TRBV4-3 with TRBJ1-4; 7 bases agree with TRBD1. This CDR3 spans 14 amino acids. Germline V gene data show CDR1 as LGHNA and CDR2 as YSLEER. Germline trimming cut 1 base from V and 7 bases from J; bases unmatched to any gene: 3. The CDR3 here is CASSQVRTGEKLFF. The CDR3 DNA reads TGCGCCAGCAGCCAAGTGAGGACAGGTGAAAAACTGTTTTTT.

The chain is built from TRBV6-4 and TRBJ1-2; D remains unclear. CDR3 size: 14 residues. The ends were cut back, 6 bases at V and 8 bases at J, with 19 bases in the middle. Germline values: CDR1 MRHNA, CDR2 SNTAGT. CDR3 region: CASSPGTTNSGYTF. Written as DNA, the CDR3 is TGTGCCAGCAGCCCTGGAACGACGAATAGCGGCTACACCTTC.

This clone was recorded a few times. The chain is built from TRBV30 and TRBJ1-3; D gene ambiguous. The germline CDR1 and CDR2 sequences are GTSNPN and SVGIG (reference sequence). Trimming took 1 base from V and 3 from J, leaving 4 bases between them. This CDR3 is 12 amino acids long. CDR3 sequence reads: CAWSGVGNTIYF. CDR3 bases: TGTGCCTGGAGTGGGGTTGGAAACACCATATATTTT.

The chain links TRBV23-1 to TRBJ1-1, with D possibly TRBD1 on 5 matching bases. TRBV23-1 qualifies as an ORF whose function is uncertain. V was clipped by 8 bases and J by 3 bases, with 19 bases between them. The CDR3 extends over 15 amino acids. CDR3 sequence (DNA): TGCGCCAGCGGAGGGACGCCCCATAGGGACACTGAAGCTTTCTTT. This encodes CASGGTPHRDTEAFF.

This chain links TRBV9 with TRBJ2-3; D call uncertain. Trimming stripped 2 bases from V and 4 bases from J, with 11 bases between. CDR3 size: 14 residues. The germline CDR1 and CDR2 sequences are SGDLS and YYNGEE. The DNA for the CDR3 is TGTGCCAGCAGCGTCCAAGTAGGGCCAGATACGCAGTATTTT. Its translation is CASSVQVGPDTQYF.

V usage is TRBV7-7 and J usage is TRBJ1-4; D uncertain. Per germline, CDR1 SSHAT and CDR2 FNYEAQ (reference sequence). The CDR3 covers 16 residues. The CDR3 here is CASSPPIGSKMKELFF. The DNA for the CDR3 is TGTGCTAGCTCTCCCCCTATCGGATCCAAAATGAAAGAACTGTTTTTT.

CDR3 in amino acids: CASSLETGSVEQYF. CDR3 nucleotide sequence: TGTGCCAGCAGCTTAGAGACAGGGTCGGTCGAGCAGTACTTC. This chain joins TRBV5-4 and TRBJ2-7; 7 bases are shared with TRBD1. V shed 2 bases and J 6 bases; nucleotides not matched to a gene: 8. CDR1 and CDR2 from the germline V gene are SGHNT and YYREEE (reference sequence). The CDR3 is 14 residues long. Full variable domain (outside the CDR3, taken from reference TRBV5-4 and TRBJ2-7): ETGVTQSPTHLIKTRGQQVTLRCSSQSGHNTVSWYQQALGQGPQFIFQYYREEENGRGNFPPRFSGLQFPNYSSELNVNALELDDSALYLCASSLETGSVEQYFGPGTRLTVT.

The V and J genes are TRBV19 and TRBJ1-5; D unclear. V was trimmed by 9 bases and J by 4 bases, leaving 16 bases between them. The CDR3 spans 14 residues. The V gene's germline CDR1 is LNHDA and CDR2 SQIVND (reference sequence). Here the CDR3 DNA reads TGTGCCAGCCGAGGAGGGTTTGGGAATCAGCCCCAGCATTTT. This translates into CASRGGFGNQPQHF.

This chain connects TRBV9 to TRBJ1-1; 9 bases agree with TRBD1. This CDR3 contains 13 residues. The germline CDR1 and CDR2 sequences are SGDLS and YYNGEE. After removal of 1 base from V and 8 bases from J, the junction contained 3 bases not matched to a gene. In DNA form, the CDR3 reads TGTGCCAGCAGCGTAATAGGACAGGGGGAAGCTTTCTTT. The encoded protein is CASSVIGQGEAFF.

The J gene is TRBJ1-3, the V gene TRBV7-2; D not resolved. Deletions cut 1 base from V and 3 bases from J, with 7 bases between. Per the germline V gene, CDR1 is SGHTA and CDR2 is FQGNSA. The CDR3 totals 14 residues. This CDR3 is CASSLGGGGNTIYF. The CDR3 DNA sequence: TGTGCCAGCAGCTTAGGTGGTGGTGGAAACACCATATATTTT.

The chain employs TRBV7-6 and TRBJ1-4; a weak D match, TRBD1 (6 bases). The CDR3 is 14 residues long. CDR1 is SGHVS and CDR2 is FNYEAQ in the germline V gene. V shed 6 bases and J shed 2 bases, with 10 bases lying between them. DNA of the CDR3: TGTGCCAGCAGGGCGGGGGCCACTAATGAAAAACTGTTTTTT. Protein product: CASRAGATNEKLFF. Full variable domain (missing parts from reference TRBV7-6 and TRBJ1-4): GAGVSQSPRYKVTKRGQDVALRCDPISGHVSLYWYRQALGQGPEFLTYFNYEAQQDKSGLPNDRFSAERPEGSISTLTIQRTEQRDSAMYRCASRAGATNEKLFFGSGTQLSVL.

The chain is built from TRBV10-3 and TRBJ2-2; 7 bases line up with TRBD1. CDR1 and CDR2 (germline): ENHRY, SYGVKD. Germline trimming cut 6 bases from V and 8 bases from J; bases unmatched to any gene: 6. There are 13 residues in the CDR3. CDR3 bases: TGTGCCATCAGCGACAGGGCTGGGGGGGAGCTGTTTTTT. The encoded protein is CAISDRAGGELFF.

The chain joins TRBV27 to TRBJ2-7; 10 bases agree with TRBD2. The CDR3 spans 15 residues. The germline gives CDR1 MNHEY, CDR2 SMNVEV (reference sequence). Trimming took 4 bases from V and 2 from J; bases not matched to a gene: 5. The CDR3 coding sequence is TGTGCCAGCAGTTATACCGGGACTAGCGCCTACGAGCAGTACTTC. This codes for CASSYTGTSAYEQYF.

The chain carries TRBV5-1 and TRBJ1-1; no definite D call. V was cut by 2 bases and J by 1 base, with 12 bases left in between. This CDR3 is built from 15 residues. Per the germline V gene, CDR1 is SGHRS and CDR2 is YFSETQ. The CDR3 bases are TGCGCCAGCAGCTTACTGGGCAGTGCGAACACTGAAGCTTTCTTT. Protein: CASSLLGSANTEAFF.

DNA of the CDR3: TGCAGTGCCTCGAACTCCTACGAGCAGTACTTC. This gives the protein CSASNSYEQYF. The chain employs TRBV20-1 and TRBJ2-7; D is undetermined. This CDR3 region has 11 residues. Per the germline V gene, CDR1 is DFQATT and CDR2 is SNEGSKA (reference sequence). V was cut by 6 bases and J by 0 bases, with 6 bases left in between.

CDR3 coding DNA: TGTGCCAGCAGTTACTCCCAGGGGGCGAGAGAAAAACTGTTTTTT. This encodes CASSYSQGAREKLFF. The genes are TRBV6-5 and TRBJ1-4; TRBD1 agrees at 8 bases. The CDR3 extends over 15 amino acids. Germline V gives CDR1 MNHEY, CDR2 SVGAGI. V was pared by 0 bases and J by 8 bases, with 5 bases of the junction left unmatched.

V gene TRBV11-2 combines with J gene TRBJ2-7; D is perhaps TRBD1 (6 bases). Trimming cost V 6 bases and J 3 bases, with 15 bases left between them. This CDR3 is built from 14 residues. Germline CDR1 SGHAT, CDR2 FQNNGV. This CDR3 is CASSPDRISYEQYF. The CDR3 DNA reads TGTGCCAGCAGTCCTGACAGGATTAGCTACGAGCAGTACTTC.

The V gene is TRBV6-1, the J gene TRBJ2-1; D might be TRBD2 (7 bases). CDR1 MNHNS and CDR2 SASEGT come from the germline V gene. The CDR3 extends over 16 amino acids. With 4 bases removed from V and 8 bases from J, the gap between germline ends came to 21 bases. CDR3 bases: TGTGCCAGCAGTGCCCGAGAGGGGGAGGGTACCCATGAGCAGTTCTTC. It specifies CASSAREGEGTHEQFF.

The chain is built from TRBV5-1 and TRBJ2-7; D perhaps matches TRBD2 (6 bases). V lost 3 bases, J lost 6 bases, and 16 bases lay in between. Germline V lookup: CDR1 SGHRS, CDR2 YFSETQ. The CDR3 is made up of 14 amino acids. The CDR3 DNA is TGCGCCAGCAGCTCGGGAGTGGTATCTGGCGAGCAGTACTTC. Translating it yields CASSSGVVSGEQYF.

The genes are TRBV3-1 (or the pseudogene TRBV3-2) and TRBJ2-3; no reliable D call. V shed 7 bases and J shed 6 bases, with 14 bases lying between them. The germline CDR1 and CDR2 sequences are LGHDT and YNNKEL (reference sequence). This CDR3 has 13 residues. This CDR3 reads CASTEAEGDTQYF. In DNA, the CDR3 is TGTGCCAGCACCGAGGCGGAAGGGGATACGCAGTATTTT.

The genes are TRBV12-3 or TRBV12-4 and TRBJ1-5; D gene unclear. V lost 6 bases to trimming and J lost 5 bases, with 11 bases between them. This CDR3 has 13 amino acids. CDR3 residues: CASSRPDYQPQHF. The CDR3 DNA sequence: TGTGCCAGCAGCCGACCCGACTATCAGCCCCAGCATTTT.

CDR3 nucleotides: TGTGCCAGCAGTACCGGGGCCCTTCATAGCAATCAGCCCCAGCATTTT. It yields the protein CASSTGALHSNQPQHF. The chain recombines TRBV6-2 or TRBV6-3 with TRBJ1-5; weak D call: TRBD1 (5 bases). Trimming cost V 5 bases and J 0 bases, with 14 bases left between them. Germline V gene lookup returns CDR1 MNHEY and CDR2 SVGEGT. The CDR3 consists of 16 residues.

V usage is TRBV5-4 and J usage is TRBJ1-1; 8 bases agree with TRBD1. J was trimmed by 4 bases and V by 3 bases; bases with no gene match: 8. Germline CDR1 reads SGHNT; CDR2 reads YYREEE (reference sequence). The CDR3 is made up of 15 amino acids. In nucleotides, the CDR3 is TGTGCCAGCAGCTCGCAAGGACAGGGTGGCACTGAAGCTTTCTTT. Translating it yields CASSSQGQGGTEAFF.

The chain is built from TRBV7-9 and TRBJ1-2, with D hard to call. Germline CDR1 reads SEHNR; CDR2 reads FQNEAQ (reference sequence). The CDR3 has 15 residues. V was clipped by 1 base and J by 0 bases, with 9 bases between them. CDR3 DNA: TGTGCCAGCAGCTTAGGAGACGAAGCTAACTATGGCTACACCTTC. Protein: CASSLGDEANYGYTF.

The chain recombines TRBV3-1 (or the pseudogene TRBV3-2) with TRBJ1-6, with 11 positions matching TRBD1. The germline CDR1 and CDR2 sequences are LGHDT and YNNKEL (reference sequence). CDR3 size: 15 residues. J lost 9 bases, V lost 3 bases, and 4 bases had no gene match. In nucleotides, the CDR3 is TGTGCCAGCAGCCAGGGACAGGGGGTTGGTTCACCCCTCCACTTT. This gives the protein CASSQGQGVGSPLHF.

V and J are TRBV5-1 and TRBJ2-3; D perhaps matches TRBD2 (5 bases). Germline assignment: CDR1 SGHRS and CDR2 YFSETQ. V was pared by 2 bases and J by 2 bases, with 6 bases between. The CDR3 is 13 amino acids. CDR3: CASSLRDTDTQYF. Written as DNA, the CDR3 is TGCGCCAGCAGCTTACGGGACACAGATACGCAGTATTTT.

The count of this clone is one. This chain uses TRBV27 with TRBJ1-5; D possibly corresponds to TRBD1 (6 bases). Germline V lookup: CDR1 MNHEY, CDR2 SMNVEV (reference sequence). V was shortened by 6 bases and J by 6 bases, with 18 bases between the two germline ends. CDR3 size: 15 residues. CDR3 bases: TGTGCCAGCAGCCCCGTATGGGGGCGAGGTCAGCCCCAGCATTTT. Translating gives CASSPVWGRGQPQHF.